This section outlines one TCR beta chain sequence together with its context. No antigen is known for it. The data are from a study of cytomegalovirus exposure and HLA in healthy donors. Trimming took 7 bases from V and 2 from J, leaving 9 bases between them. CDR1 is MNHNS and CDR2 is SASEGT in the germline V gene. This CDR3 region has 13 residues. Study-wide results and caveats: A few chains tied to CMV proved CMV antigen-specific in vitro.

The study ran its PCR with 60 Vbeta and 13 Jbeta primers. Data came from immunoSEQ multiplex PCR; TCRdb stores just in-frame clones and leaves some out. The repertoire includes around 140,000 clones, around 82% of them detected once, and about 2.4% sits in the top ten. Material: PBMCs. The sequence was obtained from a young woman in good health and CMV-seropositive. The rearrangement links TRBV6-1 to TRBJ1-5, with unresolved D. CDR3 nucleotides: TGTGCCAGCATGTCCCGAGGCAATCAGCCCCAGCATTTT. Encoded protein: CASMSRGNQPQHF.